The clone carrying this TCR beta chain was detected only a few times. This sample was taken from a study of PD-L1 blockade in urothelial cancer. Study-level information: Most of the roughly 30 patients were men whose urothelial cancer was bladder-origin.

Profiled with immunoSEQ multiplex PCR; TCRdb holds only in-frame clones, not every one. The sample records roughly 51,000 clones, 86% being singletons. Noted time point: pretreatment peripheral blood. J gave up 15 bases and V 6 bases, and 11 bases lay outside the gene matches. Germline V CDR1 and CDR2: LNHDA, SQIVND (reference sequence). This CDR3 spans 13 amino acids. This sequence originates from a man between 60 and 75 years old with urothelial cancer. The chain couples TRBV19 to TRBJ2-1, with 10 nucleotides matching TRBD2. The sample here was PBMCs, taken around atezolizumab (anti-PD-L1) treatment. As DNA, the CDR3 is TGTGCCAGTAGACACCTCCAGACTAGCGGGTTGTTCTTC. Translated, it gives CASRHLQTSGLFF.